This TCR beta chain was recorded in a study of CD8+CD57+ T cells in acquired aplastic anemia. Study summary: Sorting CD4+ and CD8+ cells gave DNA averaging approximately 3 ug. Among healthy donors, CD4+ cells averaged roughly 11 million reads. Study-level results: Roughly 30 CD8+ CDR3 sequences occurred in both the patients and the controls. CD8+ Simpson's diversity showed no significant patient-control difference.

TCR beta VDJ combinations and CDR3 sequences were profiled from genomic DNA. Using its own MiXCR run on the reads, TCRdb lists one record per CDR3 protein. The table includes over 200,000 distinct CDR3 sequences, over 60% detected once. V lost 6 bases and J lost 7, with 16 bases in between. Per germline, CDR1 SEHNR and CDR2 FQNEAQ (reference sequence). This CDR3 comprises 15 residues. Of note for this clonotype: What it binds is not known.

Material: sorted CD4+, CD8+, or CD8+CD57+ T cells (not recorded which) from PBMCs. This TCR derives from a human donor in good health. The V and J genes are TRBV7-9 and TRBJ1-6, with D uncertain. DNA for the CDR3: TGTGCCAGCAGGCATGGCTCGGCAAGAAATTCACCCCTCCACTTT. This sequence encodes CASRHGSARNSPLHF.